The 26 T cell receptor beta chains in this list originate from one sample, sequenced in a study of blood T cell repertoires in COVID-19. The protocol was immunoSEQ multiplex PCR, while the TCRdb copy is restricted to in-frame clones and leaves out a portion. The sample shows about 180,000 clones, approximately 80% of them seen only once. The specimen was peripheral blood. These receptor sequences come from a woman aged 55-69 years with acute or convalescent COVID-19.

J is TRBJ2-3 and V is TRBV6-2 or TRBV6-3; TRBD2 matches at 13 bases. Germline CDR1 MNHEY, CDR2 SVGEGT. J gave up 3 bases and V 7 bases, and 16 bases lay outside the gene matches. The CDR3 sequence is 19 residues long. The CDR3 reads CASIPTRLAGGRRTDTQYF. Here the CDR3 DNA reads TGTGCCAGCATCCCGACAAGACTAGCGGGGGGTAGGAGAACAGATACGCAGTATTTT.

This clone was seen ten or more times. This chain uses TRBV19 with TRBJ1-1; TRBD1 is a possible D gene (6 bases). CDR3 size: 14 residues. V was clipped by 5 bases and J by 7 bases, with 17 bases between them. CDR1 and CDR2 (germline): LNHDA, SQIVND (reference sequence). In nucleotides, the CDR3 is TGTGCCAGTAGTGCCTTCAGGGGAAGCAATGAAGCTTTCTTT. Translation: CASSAFRGSNEAFF. The whole variable domain, filled in from reference TRBV19 and TRBJ1-1, reads DGGITQSPKYLFRKEGQNVTLSCEQNLNHDAMYWYRQDPGQGLRLIYYSQIVNDFQKGDIAEGYSVSREKKESFPLTVTSAQKNPTAFYLCASSAFRGSNEAFFGQGTRLTVV.

V usage is TRBV7-2 and J usage is TRBJ1-1; 8 bases fit TRBD1. The CDR3 is 18 amino acids. Germline V gene lookup returns CDR1 SGHTA and CDR2 FQGNSA. Germline trimming cut 2 bases from V and 3 bases from J; bases unmatched to any gene: 14. CDR3 protein: CASSLRVVAGGGHTEAFF. CDR3 DNA: TGTGCCAGCAGCTTACGGGTGGTGGCAGGGGGCGGGCACACTGAAGCTTTCTTT.

V gene TRBV18 combines with J gene TRBJ1-2; D perhaps matches TRBD1 (5 bases). The CDR3 is 14 amino acids. Trimming pared 3 bases from V and 8 bases from J, leaving 16 bases between. Germline-derived CDR1 and CDR2 are KGHSH and LQKENI. CDR3 sequence: CASSPPWGDRGYTF. The CDR3 coding sequence is TGTGCCAGCTCACCCCCATGGGGGGATAGGGGCTACACCTTC.

The V gene is TRBV7-9, the J gene TRBJ1-1, with TRBD1 matching over 7 bases. The V segment lost 4 bases and the J segment 5 bases; nucleotides outside the gene matches: 7. Germline assignment: CDR1 SEHNR and CDR2 FQNEAQ (reference sequence). The CDR3 consists of 14 residues. The CDR3 reads CASSSADRRTEAFF. CDR3 nucleotides: TGTGCCAGCAGCTCCGCGGACAGGCGGACTGAAGCTTTCTTT.

V is TRBV28 and J is TRBJ1-1; 9 nucleotides agree with TRBD1. Losses at the gene ends were 5 bases for V and 4 bases for J; bases not matched to a gene: 5. The length of the CDR3 is 14 residues. Per the germline V gene, CDR1 is MDHEN and CDR2 is SYDVKM. The CDR3 DNA reads TGTGCCAGCAGTCCACGGGGACAGGGCACTGAAGCTTTCTTT. Translation gives CASSPRGQGTEAFF.

The V gene is TRBV5-1, the J gene TRBJ2-5, with 8 bases that match TRBD2. The germline CDR1 and CDR2 sequences are SGHRS and YFSETQ. Trimming at V came to 3 bases and at J to 2 bases, leaving 12 bases not matched to a gene. This CDR3 has 17 residues. The CDR3 spells CASSSGGGGGSQETQYF. For the CDR3, the DNA is TGCGCCAGCAGCTCCGGAGGAGGCGGGGGGTCACAAGAGACCCAGTACTTC.

The chain uses TRBV5-1 and TRBJ1-1, with unresolved D. This CDR3 has 16 residues. The germline V gene encodes CDR1 SGHRS and CDR2 YFSETQ. Trimming removed 0 bases at V and 1 base at J, with 13 bases between. The CDR3 bases are TGCGCCAGCAGCTTGGAGGCGACCTCGGGGAACACTGAAGCTTTCTTT. Protein sequence: CASSLEATSGNTEAFF.

The chain couples TRBV7-2 to TRBJ2-3, with D perhaps TRBD1 (5 bases). CDR1 and CDR2 from the germline V gene are SGHTA and FQGNSA. The V and J ends lost 1 base and 3 bases respectively, with 11 bases between them. This CDR3 is 15 amino acids long. CDR3 coding DNA: TGTGCCAGCAGCTTAGGGGGCTCCGGGACAGATACGCAGTATTTT. It is translated as CASSLGGSGTDTQYF.

J is TRBJ2-5 and V is TRBV24-1, with 8 bases aligning to TRBD2. This CDR3 has 15 residues. V was clipped by 4 bases and J by 1 base; unmatched bases: 4. Germline CDR1 KGHDR, CDR2 SFDVKD. CDR3 region: CATSEGSGAQETQYF. For the CDR3, the DNA is TGTGCCACCAGTGAAGGTAGCGGGGCCCAAGAGACCCAGTACTTC.

The V gene is TRBV6-2 or TRBV6-3, the J gene TRBJ1-2; tentative D call: TRBD1 (5 bases). Trimming pared 5 bases from V and 4 bases from J, leaving 11 bases between. The CDR3 length is 13 residues. CDR1 is MNHEY and CDR2 is SVGEGT in the germline V gene. The CDR3 DNA reads TGTGCCAGCAGTGCGCAGGGTGGCTATGGCTACACCTTC. It specifies CASSAQGGYGYTF.

V is TRBV23-1 and J is TRBJ1-4, with TRBD1 matching over 7 bases. TRBV23-1 is marked as an open reading frame, function uncertain. The CDR3 has 15 residues. V dropped 2 bases and J dropped 4; count of bases not matched to a gene: 4. CDR3 region: CASSQVRDSNEKLFF. The CDR3 bases are TGCGCCAGCAGTCAAGTCCGGGACAGTAATGAAAAACTGTTTTTT.

The chain recombines TRBV4-1 with TRBJ2-7; D is possibly TRBD1 (5 bases). The CDR3 extends over 16 amino acids. Germline CDR1 is MGHRA and CDR2 is YSYEKL. V lost 2 bases and J 4 bases, leaving 18 bases between the germline ends. The CDR3 loop reads CASSQRGQARSYEQYF. CDR3 sequence (DNA): TGCGCCAGCAGCCAACGTGGACAAGCCCGTTCTTACGAGCAGTACTTC.

The chain is built from TRBV3-1 (or the pseudogene TRBV3-2) and TRBJ2-5; 11 bases agree with TRBD2. Trimming took 4 bases from V and 1 from J; bases not matched to a gene: 5. Germline CDR1 is LGHDT and CDR2 is YNNKEL (reference sequence). This CDR3 has 16 amino acids. The CDR3 sequence is CASSPALAGGQETQYF. For the CDR3, the DNA is TGTGCCAGCAGCCCAGCCCTAGCGGGGGGCCAAGAGACCCAGTACTTC.

This clone was detected only a few times. The chain combines TRBV10-2 with TRBJ1-1; D is ambiguous. Per the germline V gene, CDR1 is WSHSY and CDR2 is SAAADI. The germline V and J ends were trimmed by 3 bases and 4 bases, with 3 bases remaining between them. The CDR3 covers 11 residues. The CDR3 region is CASSDLTEAFF. CDR3 sequence (DNA): TGCGCCAGCAGTGATCTCACTGAAGCTTTCTTT.

The count of this clone is one. This chain uses TRBV19 with TRBJ1-2; TRBD1 might be the D (5 bases). The CDR3 loop spans 11 amino acids. CDR1 and CDR2 from the germline V gene are LNHDA and SQIVND (reference sequence). Between the trimmed V and J ends, which lost 7 bases and 2 bases, there was a span of 5 bases. CDR3 nucleotide sequence: TGTGCCAGTACAGGGAACTATGGCTACACCTTC. Amino acids: CASTGNYGYTF.

The chain recombines TRBV4-2 with TRBJ1-2; a possible D gene is TRBD1 (5 bases). Trimming stripped 4 bases from V and 3 bases from J, with 18 bases between. Germline values: CDR1 LGHNA, CDR2 YNFKEQ. CDR3 length: 16 amino acids. The CDR3 coding sequence is TGTGCCAGCAGCCGAAGAGGAGGGGTCGAAGACTATGGCTACACCTTC. Its protein is CASSRRGGVEDYGYTF.

The V call is TRBV19, the J call TRBJ2-1, with 7 bases lining up with TRBD2. This CDR3 contains 15 residues. The germline V gene encodes CDR1 LNHDA and CDR2 SQIVND (reference sequence). The ends lost 6 bases at V and 9 bases at J; junction bases unmatched: 14. This CDR3 is CASRVSGPVPTEQFF. CDR3 in DNA: TGTGCCAGTAGGGTTAGCGGGCCAGTTCCAACTGAGCAGTTCTTC.

V gene TRBV9 combines with J gene TRBJ2-3, with TRBD2 matching 15 bases. The V gene's germline CDR1 is SGDLS and CDR2 YYNGEE. There are 18 residues in the CDR3. After removal of 3 bases from V and 0 bases from J, the junction contained 5 bases not matched to a gene. For the CDR3, the DNA is TGTGCCAGCAGCGCCGGGACTAGCGGGGGGACGAGCACAGATACGCAGTATTTT. Amino acids: CASSAGTSGGTSTDTQYF.

V gene TRBV9 combines with J gene TRBJ1-1; a weak D match, TRBD1 (6 bases). Germline CDR1 SGDLS, CDR2 YYNGEE. V lost 3 bases, J lost 5 bases, and 17 bases lay in between. The CDR3 totals 15 residues. CDR3 loop: CASSAGGGRGTEAFF. In DNA form, the CDR3 reads TGTGCCAGCAGCGCGGGTGGTGGGAGGGGGACTGAAGCTTTCTTT.

V usage is TRBV30 and J usage is TRBJ2-7; D is perhaps TRBD1 or TRBD2 (5 bases each). Trimming took 5 bases from V and 2 from J, leaving 10 bases between them. The CDR3 covers 12 residues. The germline gives CDR1 GTSNPN, CDR2 SVGIG (reference sequence). The CDR3 sequence is CAWEGNAYEQYF. CDR3 coding DNA: TGTGCCTGGGAGGGGAATGCCTACGAGCAGTACTTC.

There are a few counts of this clone. The rearrangement links TRBV28 to TRBJ1-2; 7 nucleotides agree with TRBD1. V shed 6 bases, J shed 3 bases, and the junction held 10 bases outside the gene matches. CDR1 is MDHEN, CDR2 SYDVKM, per germline. CDR3 length: 15 residues. CDR3 in amino acids: CASRLIAGQYYGYTF. The CDR3 nucleotides read TGTGCCAGCAGACTTATCGCGGGACAGTACTATGGCTACACCTTC.

This rearrangement joins TRBV6-5 to TRBJ1-1; D gene uncertain. Germline CDR1 reads MNHEY; CDR2 reads SVGAGI. V was pared by 3 bases and J by 4 bases, with 12 bases between. The CDR3 has 14 amino acids. The CDR3 sequence: CASSYSGDSTEAFF. CDR3 bases: TGTGCCAGCAGTTATTCCGGGGATAGCACTGAAGCTTTCTTT.

The chain couples TRBV12-3 or TRBV12-4 to TRBJ1-4; a possible D gene is TRBD1 (6 bases). Trimming shortened V by 8 bases and J by 7 bases, and 11 bases separated the two germline ends. There are 12 residues in the CDR3. CDR3 coding DNA: TGTGCCAGCTCAGGGGAGGGTGAAAAACTGTTTTTT. Protein sequence: CASSGEGEKLFF.

The chain uses TRBV12-3 or TRBV12-4 and TRBJ2-1; D unresolved. The CDR3 covers 11 residues. The V and J ends lost 3 bases and 8 bases respectively, with 5 bases between them. CDR3 region: CASSFGYEQFF. The CDR3 nucleotides read TGTGCCAGCAGTTTTGGCTATGAGCAGTTCTTC.

This chain joins TRBV14 and TRBJ2-1, with 11 bases matching TRBD2. The CDR3 consists of 15 residues. The V gene's germline CDR1 is SGHDN and CDR2 FVKESK. V shed 3 bases and J 3 bases; nucleotides not matched to a gene: 1. The chain's CDR3 is CASSQLAGGYNEQFF. Here the CDR3 DNA reads TGTGCCAGCAGCCAGCTAGCGGGGGGCTACAATGAGCAGTTCTTC. The full variable domain, in which reference TRBV14 and TRBJ2-1 provide the parts outside the CDR3, is EAGVTQFPSHSVIEKGQTVTLRCDPISGHDNLYWYRRVMGKEIKFLLHFVKESKQDESGMPNNRFLAERTGGTYSTLKVQPAELEDSGVYFCASSQLAGGYNEQFFGPGTRLTVL.